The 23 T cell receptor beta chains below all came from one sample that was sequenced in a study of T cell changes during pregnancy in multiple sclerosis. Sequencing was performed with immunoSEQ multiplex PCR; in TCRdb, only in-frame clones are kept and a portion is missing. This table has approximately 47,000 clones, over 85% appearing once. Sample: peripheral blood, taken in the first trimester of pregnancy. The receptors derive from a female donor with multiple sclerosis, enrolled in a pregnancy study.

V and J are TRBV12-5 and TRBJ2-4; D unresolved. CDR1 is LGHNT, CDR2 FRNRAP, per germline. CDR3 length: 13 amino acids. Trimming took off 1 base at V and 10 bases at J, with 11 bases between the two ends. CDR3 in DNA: TGTGCTAGTGGTTTGGCAGGCTCTTGGATTCAGTACTTC. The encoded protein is CASGLAGSWIQYF.

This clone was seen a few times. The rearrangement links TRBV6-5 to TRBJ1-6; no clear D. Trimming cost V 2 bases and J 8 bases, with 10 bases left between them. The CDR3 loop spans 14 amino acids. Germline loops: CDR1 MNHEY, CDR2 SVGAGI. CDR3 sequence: CASSYSGGDSPLHF. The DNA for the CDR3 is TGTGCCAGCAGTTACAGTGGCGGGGATTCACCCCTCCACTTT.

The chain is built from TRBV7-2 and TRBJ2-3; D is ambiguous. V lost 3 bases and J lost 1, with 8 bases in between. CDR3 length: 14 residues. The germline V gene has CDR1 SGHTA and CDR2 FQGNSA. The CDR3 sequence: CASSLRYGTDTQYF. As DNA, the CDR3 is TGTGCCAGCAGCTTGAGGTATGGCACAGATACGCAGTATTTT.

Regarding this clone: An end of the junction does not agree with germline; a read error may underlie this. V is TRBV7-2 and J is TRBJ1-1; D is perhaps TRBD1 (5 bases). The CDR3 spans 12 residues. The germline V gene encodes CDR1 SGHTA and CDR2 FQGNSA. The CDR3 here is CASSSRWGVLLF. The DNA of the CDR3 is TGTGCCAGCAGCTCCCGCTGGGGGGTCCTTTTATTT. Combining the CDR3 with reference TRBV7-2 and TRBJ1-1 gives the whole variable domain GAGVSQSPSNKVTEKGKDVELRCDPISGHTALYWYRQSLGQGLEFLIYFQGNSAPDKSGLPSDRFSAERTGGSVSTLTIQRTQQEDSAVYLCASSSRWGVLLFGQGTRLTVV.

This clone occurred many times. CDR3 loop: CASSDSTGVGYTEAFF. The CDR3 bases are TGTGCCAGCAGCGATAGTACAGGGGTTGGGTACACTGAAGCTTTCTTT. The chain is built from TRBV7-8 and TRBJ1-1, with 7 bases matching TRBD1. Unmatched junction bases numbered 12, after V lost 5 bases and J lost 3 bases. The CDR3 length is 16 residues. CDR1 and CDR2 (germline): SGHVS, FQNEAQ.

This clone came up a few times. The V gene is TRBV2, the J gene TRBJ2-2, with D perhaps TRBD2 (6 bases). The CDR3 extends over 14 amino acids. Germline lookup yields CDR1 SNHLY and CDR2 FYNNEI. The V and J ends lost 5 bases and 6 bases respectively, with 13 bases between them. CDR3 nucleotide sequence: TGTGCCAGCAGTTCGGTAGCGGTCGCCGGGGAGCTGTTTTTT. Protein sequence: CASSSVAVAGELFF.

The CDR3 nucleotides are TGTGCCAGTAGGCCCTGGGACAGGGAAAATTCACCCCTCCACTTT. Protein product: CASRPWDRENSPLHF. The rearrangement joins TRBV19 to TRBJ1-6, with 9 nucleotides matching TRBD1. With 6 bases clipped from V and 7 bases from J, the junction kept 7 bases outside the gene matches. The CDR3 is made up of 15 amino acids. Germline loops: CDR1 LNHDA, CDR2 SQIVND (reference sequence).

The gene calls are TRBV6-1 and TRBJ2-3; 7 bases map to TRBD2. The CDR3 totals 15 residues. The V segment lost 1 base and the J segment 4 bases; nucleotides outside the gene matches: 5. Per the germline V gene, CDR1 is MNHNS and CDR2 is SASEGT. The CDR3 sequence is CASSEGGGGADTQYF. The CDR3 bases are TGTGCCAGCAGTGAAGGCGGGGGAGGCGCAGATACGCAGTATTTT.

The CDR3 DNA reads as TGCGCCAGCAGTGAGTCTCCCGGGGCCGGGGAGCTGTTTTTT. The encoded protein is CASSESPGAGELFF. The rearrangement joins TRBV10-2 to TRBJ2-2; D may be TRBD2 (5 bases). V gave up 0 bases and J gave up 6 bases, with 8 bases separating them. This CDR3 region has 14 residues. CDR1 and CDR2 from the germline V gene are WSHSY and SAAADI.

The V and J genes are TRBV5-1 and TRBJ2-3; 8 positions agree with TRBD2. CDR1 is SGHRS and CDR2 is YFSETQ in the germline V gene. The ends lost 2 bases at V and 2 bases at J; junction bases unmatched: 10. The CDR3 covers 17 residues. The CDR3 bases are TGCGCCAGCAGCTTTGGAGTACGGCGGGGGGCCACAGATACGCAGTATTTT. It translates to CASSFGVRRGATDTQYF.

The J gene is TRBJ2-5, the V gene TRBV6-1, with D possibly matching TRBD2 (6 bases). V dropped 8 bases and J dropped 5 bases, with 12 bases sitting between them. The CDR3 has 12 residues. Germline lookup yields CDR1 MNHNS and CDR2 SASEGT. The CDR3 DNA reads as TGTGCCAGCGCGGAGGGGTCGGAGACCCAGTACTTC. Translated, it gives CASAEGSETQYF.

The CDR3 sequence: CASSLGPPKSYEQYF. CDR3 nucleotide sequence: TGTGCCAGCAGCTTGGGGCCTCCCAAATCCTACGAGCAGTACTTC. The rearrangement uses TRBV5-6 and TRBJ2-7; no reliable D call. The CDR3 loop spans 15 amino acids. V lost 0 bases and J 1 base, leaving 11 bases between the germline ends. Germline V CDR1 and CDR2: SGHDT, YYEEEE.

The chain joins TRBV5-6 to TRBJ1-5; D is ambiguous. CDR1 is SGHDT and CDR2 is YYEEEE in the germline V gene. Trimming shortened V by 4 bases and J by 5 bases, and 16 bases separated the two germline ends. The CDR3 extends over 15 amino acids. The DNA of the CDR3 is TGTGCCAGCAGCCCAGGTGGAGGGATTGATCAGCCCCAGCATTTT. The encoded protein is CASSPGGGIDQPQHF.

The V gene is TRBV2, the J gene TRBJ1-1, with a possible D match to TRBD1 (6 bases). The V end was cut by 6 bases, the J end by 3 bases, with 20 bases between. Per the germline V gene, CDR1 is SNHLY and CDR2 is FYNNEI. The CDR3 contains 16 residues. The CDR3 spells CASSPSGGAAYTEAFF. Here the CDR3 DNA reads TGTGCCAGCAGCCCCTCGGGGGGGGCGGCCTACACTGAAGCTTTCTTT.

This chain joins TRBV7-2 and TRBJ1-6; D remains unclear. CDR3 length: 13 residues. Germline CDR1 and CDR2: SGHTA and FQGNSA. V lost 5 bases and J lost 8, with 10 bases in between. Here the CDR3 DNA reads TGTGCCAGCAGCCTTAGACTGGATTCACCCCTCCACTTT. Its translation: CASSLRLDSPLHF.

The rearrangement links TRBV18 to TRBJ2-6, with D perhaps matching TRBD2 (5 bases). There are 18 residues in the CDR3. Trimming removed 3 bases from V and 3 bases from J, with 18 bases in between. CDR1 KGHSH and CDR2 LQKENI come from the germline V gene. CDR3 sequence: CASSPGRRGSSGANVLTF. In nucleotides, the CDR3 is TGTGCCAGCTCACCGGGGAGACGAGGTAGTAGTGGGGCCAACGTCCTGACTTTC.

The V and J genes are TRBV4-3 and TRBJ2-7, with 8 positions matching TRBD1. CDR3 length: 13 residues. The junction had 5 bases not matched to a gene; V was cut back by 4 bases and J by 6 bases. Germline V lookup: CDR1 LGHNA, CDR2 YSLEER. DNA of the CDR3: TGCGCCAGCAGCCGACAGGGGTTTACCGAGCAGTACTTC. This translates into CASSRQGFTEQYF.

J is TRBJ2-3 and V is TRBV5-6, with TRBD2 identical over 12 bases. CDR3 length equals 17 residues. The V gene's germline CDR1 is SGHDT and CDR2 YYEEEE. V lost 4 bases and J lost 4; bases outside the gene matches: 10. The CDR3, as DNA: TGTGCCAGCAGCCATACTAGCGGGGGGCTGGGGGCAGATACGCAGTATTTT. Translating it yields CASSHTSGGLGADTQYF.

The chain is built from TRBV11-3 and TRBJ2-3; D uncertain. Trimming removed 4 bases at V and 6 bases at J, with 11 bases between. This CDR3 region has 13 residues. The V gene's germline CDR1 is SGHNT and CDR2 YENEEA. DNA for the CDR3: TGTGCCAGCAGCTCCAGTTCCCCCGATACGCAGTATTTT. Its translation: CASSSSSPDTQYF.

CDR3 sequence (DNA): TGTGCCAGCAGGACCCCTCCGGGGGGTTTTGGGGAGACCCAGTACTTC. This gives the protein CASRTPPGGFGETQYF. The chain recombines TRBV6-6 with TRBJ2-5; TRBD2 aligns across 7 bases. The CDR3 runs 16 residues. V shed 6 bases, J shed 5 bases, and the junction held 15 bases outside the gene matches. CDR1 and CDR2 from the germline V gene are MNHNY and SVGAGI (reference sequence).

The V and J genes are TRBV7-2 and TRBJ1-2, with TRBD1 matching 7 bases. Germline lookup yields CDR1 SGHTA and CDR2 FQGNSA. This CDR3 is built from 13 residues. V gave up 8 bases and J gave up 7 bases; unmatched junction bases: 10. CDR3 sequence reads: CASGSDRVFGYTF. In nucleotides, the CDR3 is TGTGCCAGCGGCTCAGACAGGGTTTTTGGCTACACCTTC.

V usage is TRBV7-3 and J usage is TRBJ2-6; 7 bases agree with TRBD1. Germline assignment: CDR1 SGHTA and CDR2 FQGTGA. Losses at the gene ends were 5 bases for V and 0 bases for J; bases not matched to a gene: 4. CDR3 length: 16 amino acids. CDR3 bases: TGTGCCAGCAGCCCCCGGACAGGCTCTGGGGCCAACGTCCTGACTTTC. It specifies CASSPRTGSGANVLTF.

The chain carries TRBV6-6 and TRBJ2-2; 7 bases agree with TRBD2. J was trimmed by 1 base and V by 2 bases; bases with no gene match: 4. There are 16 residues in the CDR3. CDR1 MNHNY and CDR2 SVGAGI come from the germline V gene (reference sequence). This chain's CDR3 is CASSYVGGENTGELFF. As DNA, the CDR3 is TGTGCCAGCAGTTACGTGGGGGGGGAGAACACCGGGGAGCTGTTTTTT.